The subject of this entry is one TCR beta chain. The investigators amplified TCR beta CDR3 regions from RNA transcripts. Using the HTBI primer set, a first-round RT-PCR was run on the TCR CDR3. TCRdb fed the multiplex PCR reads into MiXCR, producing one record per CDR3 protein. The data show roughly 400,000 distinct CDR3 sequences, 20% to 25% seen once. The source of the sample is a study of T cells in Graves' hyperthyroidism and ophthalmopathy. Overall study: Prior to any treatment, at the point of initial diagnosis, peripheral blood was collected.

Across 18 months, stable Graves' hyperthyroidism was marked by no progression to ophthalmopathy. V lost 5 bases and J lost 8, with 16 bases in between. This CDR3 has 13 residues. CDR1 is DFQATT and CDR2 is SNEGSKA in the germline V gene (reference sequence). The TCR sequence derives from a man aged 45-60 years with Graves' hyperthyroidism. V and J are TRBV20-1 and TRBJ2-1; the D gene is possibly TRBD2 (7 bases). The sequenced sample was blood. The CDR3 loop is CSAPSGGGDEQFF. CDR3 nucleotide sequence: TGCAGTGCTCCCAGCGGAGGGGGGGATGAGCAGTTCTTC.